These 5 T cell receptor beta chains originate from one sample sequenced in a study of blood T cell repertoires in COVID-19. TCRdb's table, derived via immunoSEQ multiplex PCR, lists solely in-frame clones and lacks some. The table records roughly 100,000 clones, 90% to 95% of them present only once. Sequenced material: peripheral blood. Receptors originate from a human donor in a cohort sampled during active COVID-19.

Only a few counts were recorded for this clone. The V gene is TRBV7-9, the J gene TRBJ2-3; 15 positions agree with TRBD2. V lost 5 bases, J lost 4 bases, and 1 base stayed unmatched. The CDR3 length is 15 residues. CDR1 and CDR2 from the germline V gene are SEHNR and FQNEAQ (reference sequence). In nucleotides, the CDR3 is TGTGCCAGCAGCCGGACTAGCGGGAGGGCAGATACGCAGTATTTT. It codes for CASSRTSGRADTQYF.

This chain uses TRBV9 with TRBJ1-4; D gene ambiguous. Germline CDR1 is SGDLS and CDR2 is YYNGEE. Trimming removed 2 bases at V and 3 bases at J, with 11 bases between. The CDR3 runs to 15 residues. CDR3 loop: CASSVSAVSNEKLFF. In DNA form, the CDR3 reads TGTGCCAGCAGCGTGAGCGCAGTCTCTAATGAAAAACTGTTTTTT.

This chain connects TRBV6-1 to TRBJ1-2, with unresolved D. The CDR3 length is 15 residues. V shed 3 bases and J shed 5 bases, with 16 bases lying between them. Germline V gene lookup returns CDR1 MNHNS and CDR2 SASEGT. DNA for the CDR3: TGTGCCAGCAGTGATGGAGGCAGAAAAACATATGGCTACACCTTC. Its protein is CASSDGGRKTYGYTF.

V usage is TRBV11-1 and J usage is TRBJ2-1; D may be TRBD1 (5 bases). Germline CDR1 reads SGHAT; CDR2 reads FQDESV (reference sequence). The CDR3 has 12 residues. Trimming shortened V by 1 base and J by 9 bases, and 7 bases separated the two germline ends. The CDR3 loop reads CASSLVGAEQFF. The CDR3 nucleotides read TGTGCCAGCAGCTTAGTTGGGGCTGAGCAGTTCTTC.

As concerns this clone: One end of the junction is discordant with germline, which a read error may explain. The J gene is TRBJ1-4, the V gene TRBV28; D is possibly TRBD1 (5 bases). There are 14 residues in the CDR3. The germline V gene has CDR1 MDHEN and CDR2 SYDVKM. CDR3 residues: CASSVSGSYEKLSF. CDR3 nucleotides: TGTGCCAGCAGTGTTTCAGGGTCGTATGAAAAACTGTCTTTT.